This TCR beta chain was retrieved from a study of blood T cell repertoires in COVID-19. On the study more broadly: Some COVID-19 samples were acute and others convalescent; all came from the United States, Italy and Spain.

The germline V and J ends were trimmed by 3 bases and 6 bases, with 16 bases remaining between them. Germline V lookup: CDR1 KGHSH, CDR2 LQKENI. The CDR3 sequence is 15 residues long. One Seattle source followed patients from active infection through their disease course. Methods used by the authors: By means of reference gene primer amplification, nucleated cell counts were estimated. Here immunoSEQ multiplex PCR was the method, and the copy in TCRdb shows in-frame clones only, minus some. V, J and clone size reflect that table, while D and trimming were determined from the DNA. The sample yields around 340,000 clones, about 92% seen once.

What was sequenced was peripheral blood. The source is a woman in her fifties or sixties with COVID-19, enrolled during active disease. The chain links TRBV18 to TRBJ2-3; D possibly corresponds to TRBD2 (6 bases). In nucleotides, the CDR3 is TGTGCCAGCTCACCGGGCACCCTTGCGGGGGATACGCAGTATTTT. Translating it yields CASSPGTLAGDTQYF.